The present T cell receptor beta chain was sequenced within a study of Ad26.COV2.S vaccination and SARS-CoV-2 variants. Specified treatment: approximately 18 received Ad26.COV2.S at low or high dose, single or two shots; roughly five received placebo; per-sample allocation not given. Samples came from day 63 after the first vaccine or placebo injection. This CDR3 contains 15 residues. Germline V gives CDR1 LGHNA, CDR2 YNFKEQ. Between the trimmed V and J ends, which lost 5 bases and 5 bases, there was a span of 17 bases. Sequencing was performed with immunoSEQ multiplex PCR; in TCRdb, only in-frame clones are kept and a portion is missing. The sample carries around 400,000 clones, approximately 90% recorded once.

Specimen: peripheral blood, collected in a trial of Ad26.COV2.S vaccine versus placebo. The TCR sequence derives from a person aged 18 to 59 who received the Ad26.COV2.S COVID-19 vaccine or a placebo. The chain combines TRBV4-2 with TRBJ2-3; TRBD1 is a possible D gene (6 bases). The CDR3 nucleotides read TGTGCCAGCAGCGGAGTAACAGGGTTGGGAGATACGCAGTATTTT. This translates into CASSGVTGLGDTQYF.